Listed here are 32 T cell receptor beta chains from one sample, sequenced in a study of T-cell reconstitution after alpha-beta-depleted transplantation in children. Unique molecular identifiers were used in preparing the TCRbeta library. Using its own MiXCR run on the PCR reads, TCRdb lists one record per CDR3 protein. The sample records roughly 220,000 distinct CDR3 sequences, 9.7% being singletons. Here the sequenced sample was PBMCs from the stem cell graft donor, taken from the stem cell graft. These receptors all stem from a human donor who donated a stem cell graft to a child with SCID.

This clonotype was observed a single time. The chain links TRBV11-2 to TRBJ2-7; TRBD1 matches 11 bases. V was pared by 5 bases and J by 2 bases, with 14 bases of the junction left unmatched. CDR1 SGHAT and CDR2 FQNNGV come from the germline V gene. The CDR3 runs 18 residues. Here the CDR3 reads CASSPGGLWDRGTYEQYF. In nucleotides, the CDR3 is TGTGCCAGCAGCCCAGGGGGTCTTTGGGACAGGGGGACCTACGAGCAGTACTTC.

This clonotype was detected ten times or more. The rearrangement links TRBV7-2 to TRBJ2-5; D gene unclear. Trimming removed 0 bases at V and 5 bases at J, with 10 bases between. Germline V gives CDR1 SGHTA, CDR2 FQGNSA. CDR3 length: 14 amino acids. The CDR3: CASSLAGTLETQYF. DNA of the CDR3: TGTGCCAGCAGCTTAGCGGGTACTCTCGAGACCCAGTACTTC.

There are many counts of this clonotype. No DNA is shown, since the ends of the CDR3 on it are uncertain; the CDR3 is the one TCRdb lists. J is TRBJ1-5 and V is TRBV10-1; the DNA was not compared with TRBD1, the D call given in the table. The CDR3 comprises 19 residues, both ends counted. Germline V gene sequence: CDR1 WNHNN, CDR2 SYGVQD (reference sequence). The CDR3 protein is CASSTSPDSKMYSNQPQHF.

This clonotype was observed a few times. CDR3 nucleotide sequence: TGCAGCGTTGAAGAGGGGACAGGGGGCCAAGCTTTCTTT. Amino acids: CSVEEGTGGQAFF. The chain uses TRBV29-1 and TRBJ1-1, with TRBD1 matching 12 bases. The trim removed 0 bases at V and 9 bases at J, leaving 2 bases unmatched. CDR1 is SQVTM, CDR2 ANQGSEA, per germline. The length of the CDR3 is 13 residues.

As for this clonotype: Since a much larger clone is just one base distant, this may be a read error. J is TRBJ2-2 and V is TRBV24-1; D is ambiguous. CDR1 KGHDR and CDR2 SFDVKD come from the germline V gene. CDR3 length equals 15 residues. The CDR3 DNA is TGTGCCACCAGTGAGGGAAGGACGAACAGCGGGGAGCTGTTTTTT. This codes for CATSEGRTNSGELFF.

This clonotype was seen many times. J is TRBJ1-4 and V is TRBV4-3; 7 positions match TRBD1. Germline V gene data show CDR1 as LGHNA and CDR2 as YSLEER. V was clipped by 7 bases and J by 8 bases; unmatched bases: 7. The CDR3 length is 13 residues. The CDR3, as DNA: TGCGCCAGCACGGGACAGTTGGGGGAAAAACTGTTTTTT. Its translation is CASTGQLGEKLFF.

This clonotype was observed at least ten times. The rearrangement joins TRBV20-1 to TRBJ2-1; no clear D gene. V was clipped by 5 bases and J by 4 bases, with 12 bases between them. CDR1 and CDR2 (germline): DFQATT, SNEGSKA (reference sequence). The CDR3 length is 13 residues. The CDR3 loop is CSAGDSRYNEQFF. In DNA form, the CDR3 reads TGCAGTGCTGGCGACTCCAGGTACAATGAGCAGTTCTTC.

This clonotype was detected only a few times. This chain connects TRBV7-9 to TRBJ2-5, with unresolved D. V lost 4 bases and J 5 bases, leaving 14 bases between the germline ends. The germline V gene encodes CDR1 SEHNR and CDR2 FQNEAQ (reference sequence). The CDR3 length is 14 residues. The CDR3 is CASSSSGSRETQYF. CDR3 sequence (DNA): TGTGCCAGCAGCTCGTCAGGTTCTCGTGAGACCCAGTACTTC.

This clonotype was detected many times. The chain links TRBV5-6 to TRBJ2-7, with 7 bases identical to TRBD1. CDR1 and CDR2 from the germline V gene are SGHDT and YYEEEE. With V trimmed by 4 bases and J by 0 bases, 4 bases remained unmatched. This CDR3 spans 14 amino acids. The CDR3 DNA follows: TGTGCCAGCAGCATGGGGGACAGCTCCTACGAGCAGTACTTC. Amino acids: CASSMGDSSYEQYF.

This clonotype appeared many times. The rearrangement links TRBV20-1 to TRBJ2-7, with 11 bases matching TRBD2. Germline V gives CDR1 DFQATT, CDR2 SNEGSKA (reference sequence). With V trimmed by 4 bases and J by 1 base, 6 bases remained unmatched. The CDR3 sequence is 15 residues long. As DNA, the CDR3 is TGCAGTGCTACCAAGACTAGCGGGGAGTCCTACGAGCAGTACTTC. Its protein is CSATKTSGESYEQYF.

This clonotype has just a few counts. The J gene is TRBJ2-1, the V gene TRBV5-1; D is possibly TRBD1 (6 bases). CDR3 length: 16 residues. The germline V gene encodes CDR1 SGHRS and CDR2 YFSETQ. The V end was cut by 4 bases, the J end by 0 bases, with 14 bases between. The CDR3: CASSPLGQLSYNEQFF. The CDR3 DNA follows: TGCGCCAGCAGCCCCCTCGGACAGCTCTCCTACAATGAGCAGTTCTTC.

This clonotype was counted at least ten times. The CDR3: CASSFRGSTVPTDEQYF. The DNA of the CDR3 is TGCGCCAGCAGCTTCCGGGGCTCGACAGTTCCCACTGACGAGCAGTACTTC. The genes are TRBV5-1 and TRBJ2-7, with D tentatively TRBD1 or TRBD2 (5 bases each). The CDR3 loop spans 17 amino acids. V was clipped by 2 bases and J by 5 bases, with 23 bases between them. CDR1 and CDR2 (germline): SGHRS, YFSETQ.

This clonotype was observed many times. The V gene is TRBV5-1, the J gene TRBJ1-5; 7 bases align to TRBD1. The CDR3 length is 15 residues. Germline CDR1 is SGHRS and CDR2 is YFSETQ. The V gene end was trimmed by 0 bases and the J gene end by 3 bases; junction bases not matched to a gene: 3. CDR3: CASSLGDSPNQPQHF. The CDR3 DNA follows: TGCGCCAGCAGCTTGGGGGACAGTCCCAATCAGCCCCAGCATTTT.

This clonotype was seen many times. The V call is TRBV12-3 or TRBV12-4, the J call TRBJ2-2, with D possibly TRBD2 on 5 matching bases. V lost 7 bases and J 6 bases, leaving 18 bases between the germline ends. The CDR3 is 15 amino acids. CDR3 residues: CASTPSGGLSGELFF. The CDR3 nucleotides are TGTGCCAGCACCCCGAGCGGCGGGCTTTCCGGGGAGCTGTTTTTT.

Ten or more counts support this clonotype. J is TRBJ1-1 and V is TRBV2; 8 bases are a match to TRBD1. Germline trimming cut 5 bases from V and 6 bases from J; bases unmatched to any gene: 8. The CDR3 sequence is 14 residues long. Germline CDR1 and CDR2: SNHLY and FYNNEI. This chain's CDR3 is CASSFRQGPPEAFF. The CDR3 coding sequence is TGTGCCAGCAGTTTCCGACAGGGGCCACCTGAAGCTTTCTTT.

This clonotype was detected only a few times. The chain links TRBV20-1 to TRBJ2-6; TRBD1 matches 11 bases. Looked up from germline, CDR1 is DFQATT and CDR2 is SNEGSKA (reference sequence). The junction had 11 bases not matched to a gene; V was cut back by 6 bases and J by 4 bases. The CDR3 runs to 17 residues. CDR3 amino acids: CSALRDRGFAGANVLTF. CDR3 nucleotide sequence: TGCAGTGCGCTCCGGGACAGGGGGTTCGCAGGGGCCAACGTCCTGACTTTC.

Ten or more counts support this clonotype. The chain links TRBV5-1 to TRBJ1-6, with 8 bases identical to TRBD1. Germline values: CDR1 SGHRS, CDR2 YFSETQ. The CDR3 covers 16 residues. Unmatched junction bases numbered 6, after V lost 2 bases and J lost 5 bases. The DNA of the CDR3 is TGCGCCAGCAGCTTTTTACCGGGACAGGATAATTCACCCCTCCACTTT. It codes for CASSFLPGQDNSPLHF. Filled out from reference TRBV5-1 and TRBJ1-6, the complete variable domain reads KAGVTQTPRYLIKTRGQQVTLSCSPISGHRSVSWYQQTPGQGLQFLFEYFSETQRNKGNFPGRFSGRQFSNSRSEMNVSTLELGDSALYLCASSFLPGQDNSPLHFGNGTRLTVT.

This clonotype was detected many times. The rearrangement uses TRBV5-1 and TRBJ1-2; 10 bases align to TRBD1. In germline, CDR1 is SGHRS, CDR2 YFSETQ. Trimming took 5 bases from V and 4 from J; bases not matched to a gene: 8. The CDR3 has 15 amino acids. CDR3 residues: CASSSATGGGYGYTF. CDR3 coding DNA: TGCGCCAGCAGTTCCGCGACAGGGGGCGGCTATGGCTACACCTTC.

This clonotype came up many times. The rearrangement joins TRBV5-5 to TRBJ2-3; D may correspond to TRBD1 or TRBD2 (6 bases each). V lost 3 bases and J lost 6, with 14 bases in between. CDR3 length equals 14 residues. CDR1 is SGHKS and CDR2 is YYEKEE in the germline V gene (reference sequence). For the CDR3, the DNA is TGTGCCAGCAGCTGGGGGGCAGGTGGCGATACGCAGTATTTT. This encodes CASSWGAGGDTQYF.

This clonotype was counted many times. This rearrangement joins TRBV20-1 to TRBJ2-3; TRBD1 or TRBD2 may be the D gene (7 bases each). The ends were cut back, 1 base at V and 4 bases at J, with 18 bases in the middle. The CDR3 runs 16 residues. Germline V gene data show CDR1 as DFQATT and CDR2 as SNEGSKA (reference sequence). CDR3 sequence: CSARASQGGAPDTQYF. The CDR3 DNA follows: TGCAGTGCTAGAGCTTCTCAGGGGGGGGCCCCAGATACGCAGTATTTT.

In this sample, this clonotype turned up a few times. This chain joins TRBV4-3 and TRBJ2-1; 11 nucleotides agree with TRBD2. CDR3 length: 17 amino acids. V trimming: 3 bases; J trimming: 4 bases; junction bases outside the gene matches: 8. Germline V gene lookup returns CDR1 LGHNA and CDR2 YSLEER. Here the CDR3 DNA reads TGCGCCAGCAGCCAGCGGACTAGCGGGCTCTCGTACAATGAGCAGTTCTTC. This codes for CASSQRTSGLSYNEQFF.

In this sample, this clonotype turned up many times. The chain links TRBV20-1 to TRBJ1-1, with TRBD1 identical over 7 bases. The CDR3 loop spans 14 amino acids. The J segment lost 4 bases and the V segment lost 2 bases, leaving 7 bases of the junction unmatched. CDR1 and CDR2 from the germline V gene are DFQATT and SNEGSKA (reference sequence). Written as DNA, the CDR3 is TGCAGTGCTAGATTGCAGGGGGGGAGCACTGAAGCTTTCTTT. It yields the protein CSARLQGGSTEAFF.

This clonotype was recorded at least ten times. V gene TRBV4-3 combines with J gene TRBJ2-2; D not certain. This CDR3 is 18 amino acids long. The germline gives CDR1 LGHNA, CDR2 YSLEER. Trimming took 2 bases from V and 0 from J, leaving 16 bases between them. CDR3 nucleotides: TGCGCCAGCAGCCAACTCTCCGTCCGCGGCGCGAACACCGGGGAGCTGTTTTTT. Residues: CASSQLSVRGANTGELFF.

This clonotype has ten or more counts. V and J are TRBV5-6 and TRBJ1-1; 8 bases agree with TRBD1. Germline CDR1 is SGHDT and CDR2 is YYEEEE. The CDR3 sequence is 16 residues long. V lost 6 bases, J lost 1 base, and 11 bases stayed unmatched. The CDR3 here is CASTSRPGQGNTEAFF. Written as DNA, the CDR3 is TGTGCCAGCACCTCAAGACCAGGACAGGGGAACACTGAAGCTTTCTTT.

Note on this clonotype: Since a much larger clone is just one base distant, this may be a read error. The V and J genes are TRBV21-1 and TRBJ1-5; the table's D gene call, TRBD1, was not cross checked with the DNA. TRBV21-1 is recorded as a pseudogene. The CDR3 is made up of 17 amino acids. The CDR3 is CACSTRRGHLKNQPQHF. CDR3 in DNA: TGTGCCTGCAGCACTCGGCGGGGGCACCTCAAAAATCAGCCCCAGCATTTT.

At least ten counts were recorded for this clonotype. The genes are TRBV29-1 and TRBJ1-2, with unresolved D. CDR1 is SQVTM, CDR2 ANQGSEA, per germline. V shed 6 bases and J shed 4 bases, with 9 bases lying between them. CDR3 length equals 11 residues. CDR3 residues: CSVHTVYGYTF. The CDR3 DNA reads TGCAGCGTCCACACCGTCTATGGCTACACCTTC. Using reference TRBV29-1 and TRBJ1-2 for the parts outside the CDR3, the full variable domain is SAVISQKPSRDICQRGTSLTIQCQVDSQVTMMFWYRQQPGQSLTLIATANQGSEATYESGFVIDKFPISRPNLTFSTLTVSNMSPEDSSIYLCSVHTVYGYTFGSGTRLTVV.

Ten or more counts support this clonotype. The CDR3 loop is CASSLNEGPNYGYTF. The CDR3 nucleotides read TGTGCCAGCAGTTTGAATGAGGGTCCGAACTATGGCTACACCTTC. This rearrangement joins TRBV12-3 or TRBV12-4 to TRBJ1-2; D is uncertain. V dropped 3 bases and J dropped 2 bases, with 13 bases sitting between them. The CDR3 runs 15 residues.

This clonotype was observed a handful of times. The chain recombines TRBV30 with TRBJ1-2; D uncertain. CDR3 length equals 13 residues. Trimming left V 4 bases short and J 5 bases short, with 14 bases between. Germline V gene lookup returns CDR1 GTSNPN and CDR2 SVGIG (reference sequence). Here the CDR3 DNA reads TGTGCCTGGACCCCGGGCGAGGAATATGGCTACACCTTC. Encoded protein: CAWTPGEEYGYTF.

This clonotype was seen ten or more times. The chain recombines TRBV7-9 with TRBJ2-3; the match to TRBD1 covers 7 bases. The CDR3 loop spans 17 amino acids. After removal of 4 bases from V and 5 bases from J, the junction contained 15 bases not matched to a gene. Per the germline V gene, CDR1 is SEHNR and CDR2 is FQNEAQ (reference sequence). CDR3 in amino acids: CASSSLRTGEVGDTQYF. CDR3 coding DNA: TGTGCCAGCAGCTCACTGCGAACAGGGGAAGTTGGAGATACGCAGTATTTT.

This clonotype was recorded at least ten times. The genes are TRBV4-1 and TRBJ2-3, with TRBD2 identical over 9 bases. There are 15 residues in the CDR3. J gave up 8 bases and V 1 base, and 7 bases lay outside the gene matches. Per germline, CDR1 MGHRA and CDR2 YSYEKL. The DNA of the CDR3 is TGCGCCAGCAGCCAAGGCGCTAGCGGGGTTGGTACGCAGTATTTT. Amino acid sequence: CASSQGASGVGTQYF.

The rearrangement uses TRBV9 and TRBJ2-1, with TRBD2 matching over 11 bases. The length of the CDR3 is 15 residues. Looked up from germline, CDR1 is SGDLS and CDR2 is YYNGEE. The V gene end was trimmed by 4 bases and the J gene end by 8 bases; junction bases not matched to a gene: 8. CDR3 nucleotide sequence: TGTGCCAGCAGCTCATATAGCGGGGGGGCGGATGAGCAGTTCTTC. Residues: CASSSYSGGADEQFF.

This clonotype was recorded at least ten times. The V call is TRBV18, the J call TRBJ2-1; D perhaps matches TRBD2 (6 bases). Trimming took 2 bases from V and 12 from J, leaving 14 bases between them. There are 13 residues in the CDR3. Germline-derived CDR1 and CDR2 are KGHSH and LQKENI. The CDR3 protein is CASSPIEGGGQFF. The CDR3 coding sequence is TGTGCCAGCTCACCAATAGAGGGAGGAGGGCAGTTCTTC. Full variable domain (rest looked up from reference TRBV18 and TRBJ2-1): NAGVMQNPRHLVRRRGQEARLRCSPMKGHSHVYWYRQLPEEGLKFMVYLQKENIIDESGMPKERFSAEFPKEGPSILRIQQVVRGDSAAYFCASSPIEGGGQFFGPGTRLTVL.